Sequencing of this T cell receptor beta chain was carried out in a study of CD8 T cells in ankylosing spondylitis. Notes on the study in general: What seemed typical of ankylosing spondylitis blood was a TCR beta motif built from under 10 highly homologous variants.

The CDR3 has 15 amino acids. CDR1 is MDHEN and CDR2 is SYDVKM in the germline V gene. Trimming cost V 1 base and J 4 bases, with 11 bases left between them. In regard to this clonotype: Antigen specificity is unknown.

TCRdb passed the 5' RACE reads through MiXCR, listing each CDR3 protein once. The sample shows about 800,000 distinct CDR3 sequences, approximately 12% of them seen only once. The chain carries TRBV28 and TRBJ2-1; D gene ambiguous. Sequencing was done on a sample of blood, either unsorted or a sorted T cell fraction (not recorded which). This clonotype originated in a male donor with ankylosing spondylitis. The CDR3 DNA sequence: TGTGCCAGCAGTTTATCGGTAGGTGGATACAATGAGCAGTTCTTC. Residues: CASSLSVGGYNEQFF.